Each of the 32 T cell receptor beta chains below was sequenced from the same sample in a study of T cells in Graves' hyperthyroidism and ophthalmopathy. Amplification targeted TCR beta CDR3 regions from RNA transcripts. TCR CDR3 underwent first-round RT-PCR with the HTBI primer set. One entry per CDR3 protein results from TCRdb running MiXCR on the multiplex PCR reads. In the table there are about 540,000 distinct CDR3 sequences, 46% of which are singletons. Sequences were obtained from peripheral blood or thyroid tissue (not recorded which). The receptors here all came from a woman aged 18-29 years with Graves' hyperthyroidism.

This clonotype was seen many times. The rearrangement uses TRBV29-1 and TRBJ2-5; 8 bases align to TRBD1. CDR3 size: 14 residues. The trim removed 6 bases at V and 5 bases at J, leaving 11 bases unmatched. The germline V gene has CDR1 SQVTM and CDR2 ANQGSEA. The CDR3 protein is CSVKGEQGGETQYF. CDR3 in DNA: TGCAGCGTCAAAGGGGAACAGGGGGGTGAGACCCAGTACTTC.

This clonotype was counted at least ten times. The chain carries TRBV7-6 and TRBJ1-4; maybe TRBD1 (5 bases). Looked up from germline, CDR1 is SGHVS and CDR2 is FNYEAQ. Trimming left V 7 bases short and J 5 bases short, with 17 bases between. The CDR3 runs 15 residues. CDR3 bases: TGTGCCAGCACCCAAATCCGGGACGGAAATGAAAAACTGTTTTTT. It encodes CASTQIRDGNEKLFF.

This clonotype was counted ten times or more. This chain uses TRBV29-1 with TRBJ2-7, with 9 bases fitting TRBD1. Germline V gene lookup returns CDR1 SQVTM and CDR2 ANQGSEA. The CDR3 runs to 15 residues. V shed 6 bases, J shed 0 bases, and the junction held 9 bases outside the gene matches. The CDR3: CSVGGPDRGSYEQYF. CDR3 in DNA: TGCAGCGTGGGGGGCCCGGACAGGGGCTCCTACGAGCAGTACTTC.

This rearrangement joins TRBV4-1 to TRBJ1-5; unclear D gene. The CDR3 totals 12 residues. The V gene's germline CDR1 is MGHRA and CDR2 YSYEKL. Trimming shortened V by 4 bases and J by 9 bases, and 10 bases separated the two germline ends. CDR3 protein: CASSRPSGPQHF. The DNA for the CDR3 is TGCGCCAGCAGCCGTCCCTCCGGGCCCCAGCATTTT.

This clonotype occurred many times. The gene calls are TRBV3-1 and TRBJ2-5, with 8 bases identical to TRBD2. The CDR3 runs 13 residues. Unmatched junction bases numbered 3, after V lost 4 bases and J lost 5 bases. Germline CDR1 is LGHDT and CDR2 is YNNKEL (reference sequence). CDR3 amino acids: CASSPGLVETQYF. In nucleotides, the CDR3 is TGTGCCAGCAGCCCGGGACTAGTCGAGACCCAGTACTTC.

In this sample, this clonotype turned up many times. This chain links TRBV7-9 with TRBJ1-2, with 12 bases fitting TRBD1. Germline lookup yields CDR1 SEHNR and CDR2 FQNEAQ (reference sequence). The CDR3 extends over 17 amino acids. With 6 bases clipped from V and 3 bases from J, the junction kept 11 bases outside the gene matches. The CDR3 reads CASSQPGQGALDYGYTF. CDR3 bases: TGTGCCAGCAGTCAACCGGGACAGGGGGCGTTAGACTATGGCTACACCTTC. The full variable domain, in which reference TRBV7-9 and TRBJ1-2 provide the parts outside the CDR3, is DTGVSQNPRHKITKRGQNVTFRCDPISEHNRLYWYRQTLGQGPEFLTYFQNEAQLEKSRLLSDRFSAERPKGSFSTLEIQRTEQGDSAMYLCASSQPGQGALDYGYTFGSGTRLTVV.

The rearrangement joins TRBV7-8 to TRBJ2-7, with 15 bases lining up with TRBD2. The ends lost 5 bases at V and 5 bases at J; junction bases unmatched: 4. The germline V gene has CDR1 SGHVS and CDR2 FQNEAQ. The CDR3 sequence is 15 residues long. The CDR3 DNA reads as TGTGCCAGCAGCGCGGGACTAGCGGGAGGTAACGAGCAGTACTTC. Amino acids: CASSAGLAGGNEQYF.

As to this clonotype: One junction end does not reproduce the germline sequence, and a read error may be involved. This chain connects TRBV15 to TRBJ1-2; TRBD1 matches 9 bases. The CDR3 runs 14 residues. Germline CDR1 is LNHNV and CDR2 is YYDKDF (reference sequence). The DNA for the CDR3 is TGCCAGCAACGTCGACAGGGGGGCAACTATGGCTACACCTTC. Its protein is CQQRRQGGNYGYTF.

Comments on this clonotype: At one boundary the junction diverges from the germline segment, which might be a read error. The chain is built from TRBV10-3 and TRBJ1-2; TRBD1 matches at 10 bases. Germline lookup yields CDR1 ENHRY and CDR2 SYGVKD. There are 15 residues in the CDR3. The CDR3 DNA reads as TGTGCCAGCAGTTTTTGGACAGGGGGAAACTATGGCTACACCTTC. Translated: CASSFWTGGNYGYTF.

In its sample, this clonotype was seen many times. This chain joins TRBV7-2 and TRBJ2-7; D is unresolved. The CDR3 sequence is 11 residues long. Trimming removed 0 bases at V and 8 bases at J, with 5 bases between. Germline loops: CDR1 SGHTA, CDR2 FQGNSA. Here the CDR3 DNA reads TGTGCCAGCAGCTTAGCCTGGCAGCAGTACTTC. Its protein product is CASSLAWQQYF.

The sample holds many counts of this clonotype. The V call is TRBV2, the J call TRBJ2-5; a possible D gene is TRBD1 (5 bases). CDR1 and CDR2 from the germline V gene are SNHLY and FYNNEI. This CDR3 spans 15 amino acids. Trimming pared 2 bases from V and 1 base from J, leaving 11 bases between. The CDR3 loop is CASSESRGSQETQYF. The CDR3 DNA follows: TGTGCCAGCAGTGAAAGTAGGGGTTCCCAAGAGACCCAGTACTTC.

This clonotype appeared many times. The rearrangement uses TRBV2 and TRBJ2-2; 7 bases are shared with TRBD2. The trim removed 8 bases at V and 6 bases at J, leaving 15 bases unmatched. The CDR3 runs 16 residues. Germline loops: CDR1 SNHLY, CDR2 FYNNEI. The CDR3 DNA reads as TGTGCCAGCGGCCACGCGGGCGGGAGTTGGCCCGGGGAGCTGTTTTTT. This translates into CASGHAGGSWPGELFF.

The sample holds many counts of this clonotype. This chain joins TRBV2 and TRBJ1-3; 10 positions match TRBD1. The germline V gene encodes CDR1 SNHLY and CDR2 FYNNEI. V lost 6 bases and J lost 6; bases outside the gene matches: 14. This CDR3 region has 17 residues. In DNA form, the CDR3 reads TGTGCCAGCAGCCAAAGACCCCGGGACAGGGGAATAAACACCATATATTTT. Translated: CASSQRPRDRGINTIYF.

The V call is TRBV2, the J call TRBJ2-1; 12 nucleotides match TRBD1. The junction had 16 bases not matched to a gene; V was cut back by 10 bases and J by 12 bases. This CDR3 region has 15 residues. Germline V lookup: CDR1 SNHLY, CDR2 FYNNEI. Here the CDR3 reads CANGGGDRGPNSQFF. The CDR3 nucleotides read TGTGCCAACGGGGGTGGGGACAGGGGGCCCAATTCGCAGTTCTTC.

The V gene is TRBV7-2, the J gene TRBJ2-7; D is ambiguous. This CDR3 region has 11 residues. Trimming shortened V by 7 bases and J by 5 bases, and 9 bases separated the two germline ends. Germline V gene data show CDR1 as SGHTA and CDR2 as FQGNSA. CDR3 loop: CASTHRDEQYF. The CDR3 DNA is TGTGCCAGCACCCACCGGGACGAGCAGTACTTC.

The chain is built from TRBV20-1 and TRBJ1-1; possible D gene TRBD1, 6 bases. The ends were cut back, 6 bases at V and 6 bases at J, with 14 bases in the middle. CDR3 length equals 12 residues. The V gene's germline CDR1 is DFQATT and CDR2 SNEGSKA (reference sequence). The CDR3 loop reads CSAPTGLAEAFF. Here the CDR3 DNA reads TGCAGTGCCCCAACAGGGCTTGCTGAAGCTTTCTTT.

This clonotype was counted ten times or more. Here the CDR3 reads CASSSTGQGETQYF. In DNA, the CDR3 is TGTGCCAGCAGTTCCACAGGGCAGGGGGAGACCCAGTACTTC. This chain joins TRBV28 and TRBJ2-5; a possible D gene is TRBD1 (6 bases). The V end lost 4 bases, the J end lost 5 bases, and 14 bases lay between the germline ends. Germline lookup yields CDR1 MDHEN and CDR2 SYDVKM. This CDR3 spans 14 amino acids.

CDR3 residues: CASIAQSGPQHF. The CDR3 DNA reads TGTGCCAGTATTGCCCAATCAGGGCCCCAGCATTTT. The chain joins TRBV19 to TRBJ1-5, with no clear D. The ends were cut back, 7 bases at V and 9 bases at J, with 13 bases in the middle. Germline V gene sequence: CDR1 LNHDA, CDR2 SQIVND (reference sequence). This CDR3 spans 12 amino acids.

This clonotype has a handful of counts. The CDR3 reads CASSHPGGSSYNEQFF. DNA for the CDR3: TGTGCCAGCAGTCACCCCGGGGGGAGCTCCTACAATGAGCAGTTCTTC. The chain is built from TRBV12-3 or TRBV12-4 and TRBJ2-1, with 7 nucleotides matching TRBD2. This CDR3 comprises 16 residues. Losses at the gene ends were 5 bases for V and 0 bases for J; bases not matched to a gene: 7.

This clonotype was counted only a few times. The chain is built from TRBV5-6 and TRBJ2-5; 8 positions agree with TRBD1. Germline CDR1 reads SGHDT; CDR2 reads YYEEEE. J gave up 4 bases and V 2 bases, and 4 bases lay outside the gene matches. The CDR3 spans 14 residues. The CDR3 spells CASSFPTGGETQYF. The CDR3 DNA reads TGTGCCAGCAGCTTTCCAACAGGGGGAGAGACCCAGTACTTC.

This clonotype has ten or more counts. CDR3 in amino acids: CASSHRAKAGPSSYEQYF. The CDR3 nucleotides read TGTGCCAGCAGCCATCGGGCGAAGGCCGGCCCTAGCTCCTACGAGCAGTACTTC. This rearrangement joins TRBV14 to TRBJ2-7; D unclear. The CDR3 runs 18 residues. Germline V CDR1 and CDR2: SGHDN, FVKESK. V was trimmed by 3 bases and J by 0 bases, leaving 21 bases between them.

Written as DNA, the CDR3 is TGTGCCAGTAGTATAGTCGGACTAGCGGGCGGACCTTACGAGCAGTACTTC. It is translated as CASSIVGLAGGPYEQYF. V gene TRBV19 combines with J gene TRBJ2-7, with 11 bases that match TRBD2. CDR1 LNHDA and CDR2 SQIVND come from the germline V gene (reference sequence). J gave up 4 bases and V 1 base, and 9 bases lay outside the gene matches. The CDR3 sequence is 17 residues long.

The rearrangement links TRBV7-7 to TRBJ1-4, with TRBD1 as a possible D gene (5 bases). V was clipped by 3 bases and J by 3 bases, with 17 bases between them. CDR1 is SSHAT and CDR2 is FNYEAQ in the germline V gene (reference sequence). CDR3 size: 17 residues. The CDR3 loop reads CASSFAGTGGSNEKLFF. CDR3 in DNA: TGTGCCAGCAGCTTCGCAGGGACCGGGGGATCTAATGAAAAACTGTTTTTT.

The chain is built from TRBV10-2 and TRBJ1-2, with a weak D call TRBD1 (6 bases). Germline assignment: CDR1 WSHSY and CDR2 SAAADI. This CDR3 contains 16 residues. The V end was cut by 2 bases, the J end by 3 bases, with 16 bases between. The chain's CDR3 is CASSEMDSGSYYGYTF. In DNA, the CDR3 is TGCGCCAGCAGTGAGATGGACAGCGGATCCTACTATGGCTACACCTTC.

This clonotype was counted many times. The J gene is TRBJ1-1, the V gene TRBV6-5; 7 bases line up with TRBD1. The CDR3 has 13 residues. Trimming at V came to 2 bases and at J to 6 bases, leaving 3 bases not matched to a gene. Germline loops: CDR1 MNHEY, CDR2 SVGAGI. CDR3 nucleotide sequence: TGTGCCAGCAGTTACGGGACAGACCCTGAAGCTTTCTTT. Amino acids: CASSYGTDPEAFF.

The rearrangement joins TRBV25-1 to TRBJ1-2, with TRBD1 as a possible D gene (6 bases). With 8 bases removed from V and 6 bases from J, the gap between germline ends came to 13 bases. This CDR3 region has 12 residues. Germline V CDR1 and CDR2: MGHDK, SYGVNS. CDR3 in amino acids: CASVVGAHGYTF. The CDR3 DNA reads TGTGCCAGCGTTGTGGGGGCGCATGGCTACACCTTC.

J is TRBJ2-5 and V is TRBV24-1, with 9 bases identical to TRBD1. Germline V gene lookup returns CDR1 KGHDR and CDR2 SFDVKD. The CDR3 spans 15 residues. V lost 4 bases and J lost 5; bases outside the gene matches: 7. The CDR3 protein is CATSDRTGAGETQYF. Here the CDR3 DNA reads TGTGCCACCAGTGACCGGACAGGGGCCGGGGAGACCCAGTACTTC.

This clonotype was counted a single time. The chain is built from TRBV24-1 and TRBJ2-7, with TRBD2 matching 12 bases. The CDR3 consists of 16 residues. The trim removed 3 bases at V and 3 bases at J, leaving 5 bases unmatched. The germline V gene has CDR1 KGHDR and CDR2 SFDVKD. The CDR3 DNA reads as TGTGCCACCAGTGATCCGACTAGCGGGAGTGACTACGAGCAGTACTTC. Residues: CATSDPTSGSDYEQYF.

This clonotype came up a few times. This rearrangement joins TRBV20-1 to TRBJ2-3; 7 positions agree with TRBD2. The CDR3 sequence is 12 residues long. V was pared by 6 bases and J by 3 bases, with 3 bases of the junction left unmatched. The germline CDR1 and CDR2 sequences are DFQATT and SNEGSKA (reference sequence). CDR3 residues: CSASGDTDTQYF. In DNA form, the CDR3 reads TGCAGTGCCAGCGGGGATACAGATACGCAGTATTTT.

As for this clonotype: A much larger clone lies one base from this, so it may be a read error. The chain recombines TRBV12-3 or TRBV12-4 with TRBJ2-7, with D perhaps TRBD2 (5 bases). This CDR3 spans 14 amino acids. V dropped 6 bases and J dropped 3 bases, with 15 bases sitting between them. The CDR3 DNA sequence: TGTGCCAGCAGAAGAGCCGAAGGAGGCTACGAGCAGTACTTC. It yields the protein CASRRAEGGYEQYF.

Worth noting for this clonotype: A much larger clone sits a single nucleotide away, making a read error possible. The chain couples TRBV5-6 to TRBJ2-5; 9 nucleotides agree with TRBD2. Germline V CDR1 and CDR2: SGHDT, YYEEEE. The CDR3 is 17 residues long. The V segment lost 6 bases and the J segment 3 bases; nucleotides outside the gene matches: 15. The CDR3 is CASNPTAGGLLEETQYF. The DNA of the CDR3 is TGTGCCAGCAACCCGACAGCGGGAGGACTGTTAGAAGAGACCCAGTACTTC.

Concerning this clonotype: This could be a read error, since a much larger clone is one nucleotide away. V gene TRBV20-1 combines with J gene TRBJ2-7; 11 positions match TRBD2. The V gene's germline CDR1 is DFQATT and CDR2 SNEGSKA (reference sequence). With V trimmed by 3 bases and J by 3 bases, 7 bases remained unmatched. The CDR3 consists of 15 residues. The chain's CDR3 is CSARVRLAGIYEQYF. The CDR3 nucleotides are TGCAGTGCTAGGGTGAGACTAGCGGGGATCTACGAGCAGTACTTC.